This is a list of T cell receptor beta chains from one sample in a study of Graves' ophthalmopathy and Graves' hyperthyroidism. Each CDR3 protein is one row after TCRdb ran MiXCR on the multiplex PCR reads. Of under 350,000 distinct CDR3 sequences in the sample, under 20% are singletons; the top ten hold 12%. The source material was peripheral blood. Receptors were obtained from an adult man with Graves' ophthalmopathy. The CDR3 runs from the conserved cysteine through the conserved F or W. A D gene is named only where the DNA matches it firmly. A row's size may be missing; if present it is once, few, many or a size class.

>few|.|TRBJ2-5|TRBV29-1
CSVDRVSQETQYF
TGCAGCGTTGATAGGGTCTCCCAAGAGACCCAGTACTTC
>many|.|TRBJ2-7|TRBV9
CASSPQTGNSYEQYF
TGTGCCAGCAGCCCCCAGACAGGAAACTCCTACGAGCAGTACTTC
>many|TRBD1|TRBJ1-2|TRBV2
CASLQTGYYGYTF
TGTGCCAGCCTACAGACAGGGTACTATGGCTACACCTTC
>.|TRBD2|TRBJ2-5|TRBV18
CASSPGAGGHVETQYF
TGTGCCAGCTCACCCGGAGCGGGGGGGCACGTGGAGACCCAGTACTTC
>few|TRBD1|TRBJ1-1|TRBV12-3/TRBV12-4
CASSHQDRDETFF
TGTGCCAGCAGTCACCAGGACAGGGATGAAACTTTCTTT
>.|.|TRBJ2-7|TRBV28
CASSQGGSHEQYF
TGTGCCAGCAGCCAGGGGGGGAGTCACGAGCAGTACTTC
>.|.|TRBJ2-2|TRBV7-3
CASSPYFTGELFF
TGTGCCAGCAGCCCGTATTTCACCGGGGAGCTGTTTTTT
>many|.|TRBJ2-4|TRBV2
CASSERRIAKNIQYF
TGTGCCAGCAGTGAACGGAGGATAGCCAAAAACATTCAGTACTTC
>many|TRBD2|TRBJ2-5|TRBV2
CASTSTSSQETQYF
TGTGCCAGCACCTCGACTAGCTCCCAGGAGACCCAGTACTTC
>.|.|TRBJ1-6|TRBV7-3
CASSLTVAGSPLHF
TGTGCCAGCAGCTTAACGGTGGCCGGATCACCCCTCCACTTT
>.|TRBD1|TRBJ1-6|TRBV7-2
CASSLAPLLTGANSPLHF
TGTGCCAGCAGCTTAGCCCCCCTACTGACAGGGGCTAATTCACCCCTCCACTTT
>many|TRBD2|TRBJ2-5|TRBV15
CATSTGLAGGETQYF
TGTGCCACCAGTACTGGGCTAGCGGGAGGAGAGACCCAGTACTTC
>.|.|TRBJ1-5|TRBV24-1
CATSDQHQPQHF
TGTGCCACCAGTGACCAACATCAGCCCCAGCATTTT
>.|TRBD1|TRBJ2-7|TRBV18
CASSPAPWTGNYEQYF
TGTGCCAGCTCACCAGCTCCCTGGACAGGGAACTACGAGCAGTACTTC
>many|.|TRBJ1-2|TRBV3-1
CASRSEAGYTF
TGTGCCAGCCGATCGGAAGCTGGCTACACCTTC
>many|.|TRBJ2-7|TRBV27
CASSPVGAYEQYF
TGTGCCAGCAGTCCCGTGGGGGCCTACGAGCAGTACTTC
>once|TRBD1|TRBJ1-5|TRBV20-1
CSAISRDRSNQPQHF
TGCAGTGCGATATCCCGGGACAGGAGCAATCAGCCCCAGCATTTT
>many|TRBD2|TRBJ2-7|TRBV7-2
CASSWKTSGAQYF
TGTGCCAGCAGCTGGAAGACTAGCGGGGCTCAGTACTTC
>many|TRBD1|TRBJ1-1|TRBV19
CASTRVRTGLTEAFF
TGTGCCAGTACTCGAGTCAGGACAGGGTTGACTGAAGCTTTCTTT
>many|.|TRBJ2-5|TRBV7-2
CASRQDGGVETQYF
TGTGCCAGCAGGCAAGATGGGGGTGTCGAGACCCAGTACTTC
>many|.|TRBJ1-1|TRBV3-1
CASSQPPGTEAFF
TGTGCCAGCAGCCAGCCCCCTGGTACTGAAGCTTTCTTT
>many|.|TRBJ2-3|TRBV7-3
CASSFQRGGDTQYF
TGTGCCAGCAGCTTCCAGAGAGGGGGGGATACGCAGTATTTT